One TCR beta chain is described in this entry. The sample originates from a study of cytomegalovirus exposure and HLA in healthy donors. Primers for the PCR totalled 60 Vbeta and 13 Jbeta. Sequenced by immunoSEQ multiplex PCR; TCRdb stores in-frame clones only, minus some. This sample's clone table lists around 76,000 clones. In germline, CDR1 is MNHEY, CDR2 SMNVEV (reference sequence). V was shortened by 5 bases and J by 4 bases, with 17 bases between the two germline ends. CDR3 length: 15 residues. This sequence joins TRBV27 and TRBJ1-1; D is undetermined. The source of this sequence is an older woman in good health and CMV-seronegative. Sequencing used PBMCs. The CDR3 DNA follows: TGTGCCAGCAGTCTCGATGGAGCGTATGGCACTGAAGCTTTCTTT. Translating gives CASSLDGAYGTEAFF.